This T cell receptor beta chain comes out of a study of blood T cell repertoires in COVID-19. Background on the study: The United States, Italy and Spain provided the acute and convalescent COVID-19 samples. Sources were T cells, B-cell-depleted T cells, or PBMCs; the material itself was cDNA or gDNA.

The count of this clone is one. This CDR3 contains 13 residues. V was trimmed by 8 bases and J by 0 bases, leaving 9 bases between them. Per germline, CDR1 KGHDR and CDR2 SFDVKD. Authors' data handling: Estimation of nucleated cell counts relied on the amplification of reference gene primers. Sequenced by immunoSEQ multiplex PCR; TCRdb stores in-frame clones only, minus some. V and J calls and clone size come straight from that table; D and trimming were deduced from the DNA. The sample comprises tens of thousands of clones, roughly four fifths of which are singletons, and 7% to 8.5% rests with the top ten.

The chain uses TRBV24-1 and TRBJ1-1; the D is unclear. The sample consisted of peripheral blood. The sequence came from a middle-aged man with acute or convalescent COVID-19. The CDR3 sequence: CATKSQMNTEAFF. The DNA of the CDR3 is TGTGCCACCAAATCCCAAATGAACACTGAAGCTTTCTTT.